Listed here are 29 T cell receptor beta chains from one sample, sequenced in a study of post-analysis software for immune sequencing data. Study results and limitations: Controls had lower frequencies than patients of roughly five TRBV segments, which included TRBV5-6, TRBV5-1 and TRBV20-1.

These receptors' targets are unknown. The TCR beta cDNA libraries carried unique molecular identifiers. One entry per CDR3 protein, called by TCRdb with MiXCR from the PCR reads. Of approximately 730,000 distinct CDR3 sequences in the sample, around 42% were seen once. Material: blood. These receptors all come from a girl aged 10-17 years with multiple sclerosis.

The chain links TRBV9 to TRBJ2-7, with 7 positions matching TRBD1. The germline CDR1 and CDR2 sequences are SGDLS and YYNGEE. This CDR3 is 15 amino acids long. V trimming: 2 bases; J trimming: 0 bases; junction bases outside the gene matches: 5. CDR3 sequence reads: CASSVGTASSYEQYF. The DNA for the CDR3 is TGTGCCAGCAGCGTTGGGACAGCCAGCTCCTACGAGCAGTACTTC.

V gene TRBV5-6 combines with J gene TRBJ2-7, with 7 bases fitting TRBD1. Trimming cost V 3 bases and J 2 bases; bases outside gene matches: 5. Germline lookup yields CDR1 SGHDT and CDR2 YYEEEE. CDR3 length equals 14 residues. In DNA form, the CDR3 reads TGTGCCAGCAGCTGGGTGGGACAGCCCTACGAGCAGTACTTC. It translates to CASSWVGQPYEQYF. Together with reference TRBV5-6 and TRBJ2-7, the CDR3 gives the full variable domain: DAGVTQSPTHLIKTRGQQVTLRCSPKSGHDTVSWYQQALGQGPQFIFQYYEEEERQRGNFPDRFSGHQFPNYSSELNVNALLLGDSALYLCASSWVGQPYEQYFGPGTRLTVT.

The chain recombines TRBV6-6 with TRBJ2-5; TRBD1 matches at 9 bases. The CDR3 sequence is 14 residues long. The germline V gene encodes CDR1 MNHNY and CDR2 SVGAGI (reference sequence). The V segment lost 7 bases and the J segment 4 bases; nucleotides outside the gene matches: 7. CDR3 region: CASKPGQGRETQYF. CDR3 in DNA: TGTGCCAGCAAGCCGGGACAGGGAAGAGAGACCCAGTACTTC.

The V call is TRBV12-5, the J call TRBJ1-2, with 7 positions matching TRBD1. In germline, CDR1 is LGHNT, CDR2 FRNRAP. The CDR3 loop spans 14 amino acids. V gave up 6 bases and J gave up 1 base; unmatched junction bases: 5. The CDR3 spells CASGPGGFNYGYTF. CDR3 nucleotide sequence: TGTGCTAGTGGACCAGGGGGGTTTAACTATGGCTACACCTTC.

The table lists this clonotype with a few counts. The gene calls are TRBV20-1 and TRBJ2-3; D unresolved. V was pared by 3 bases and J by 8 bases, with 15 bases between. The CDR3 sequence is 13 residues long. CDR1 and CDR2 from the germline V gene are DFQATT and SNEGSKA (reference sequence). The CDR3 DNA sequence: TGCAGTGCTAGCCCCGGGCCCGGTGGTACGCAGTATTTT. This translates into CSASPGPGGTQYF.

This clonotype was counted a single time. This sequence joins TRBV13 and TRBJ2-1; tentative D call: TRBD2 (5 bases). The CDR3 consists of 13 residues. V lost 4 bases, J lost 7 bases, and 11 bases lay in between. CDR1 is PRHDT and CDR2 is FYEKMQ in the germline V gene (reference sequence). In DNA, the CDR3 is TGTGCCAGCAGCTCAGAAACGGGAAATGAGCAGTTCTTC. Translated, it gives CASSSETGNEQFF.

The rearrangement joins TRBV9 to TRBJ1-2; D unresolved. CDR1 is SGDLS, CDR2 YYNGEE, per germline. The CDR3 sequence is 13 residues long. V dropped 0 bases and J dropped 4 bases, with 7 bases sitting between them. DNA of the CDR3: TGTGCCAGCAGCGTAGGGCCGTCCTATGGCTACACCTTC. Its translation is CASSVGPSYGYTF.

In this sample, this clonotype turned up a few times. The chain couples TRBV12-3 or TRBV12-4 to TRBJ2-1; weak D call: TRBD1 (5 bases). Trimming pared 7 bases from V and 9 bases from J, leaving 13 bases between. The CDR3 spans 12 residues. The CDR3 DNA reads as TGTGCCAGCACCTGGGGCGGTAGTGAGCAGTTCTTC. This gives the protein CASTWGGSEQFF.

CDR3 bases: TGTGCCAGCTGGGGACAGGGGGACTATGGCTACACCTTC. As protein: CASWGQGDYGYTF. This chain uses TRBV12-3 or TRBV12-4 with TRBJ1-2; TRBD1 matches at 11 bases. The J segment lost 3 bases and the V segment lost 8 bases, leaving 2 bases of the junction unmatched. This CDR3 has 13 amino acids.

This clonotype is a singleton in its sample. The rearrangement links TRBV5-1 to TRBJ1-4; D not certain. The CDR3 is 19 amino acids. The ends were cut back, 0 bases at V and 1 base at J, with 19 bases in the middle. In germline, CDR1 is SGHRS, CDR2 YFSETQ. This CDR3 reads CASSLGTFPGPGTNEKLFF. The CDR3 coding sequence is TGCGCCAGCAGCTTGGGCACGTTTCCGGGTCCTGGAACTAATGAAAAACTGTTTTTT.

The CDR3 DNA sequence: TGTGCCAGCAGCCCTTCTGTGGGGGCCTCCTACAATGAGCAGTTCTTC. This sequence encodes CASSPSVGASYNEQFF. This rearrangement joins TRBV11-3 to TRBJ2-1, with a weak D call TRBD1 (6 bases). CDR1 is SGHNT and CDR2 is YENEEA in the germline V gene. The CDR3 sequence is 16 residues long. Trimming shortened V by 5 bases and J by 0 bases, and 14 bases separated the two germline ends.

The chain uses TRBV7-9 and TRBJ2-1; perhaps D is TRBD1 or TRBD2 (5 bases each). Between the trimmed V and J ends, which lost 8 bases and 0 bases, there was a span of 14 bases. This CDR3 contains 15 residues. The germline V gene has CDR1 SEHNR and CDR2 FQNEAQ (reference sequence). The chain's CDR3 is CASSRDDSSYNEQFF. CDR3 DNA: TGTGCCAGCTCCAGGGACGATAGCTCCTACAATGAGCAGTTCTTC.

This clonotype came up a few times. The CDR3 region has the DNA TGCAGTGCTAGAAGCGGCGGCGGGAGGGCGAGCACAGATACGCAGTATTTT. Encoded protein: CSARSGGGRASTDTQYF. The chain links TRBV20-1 to TRBJ2-3, with 9 bases identical to TRBD2. Germline V lookup: CDR1 DFQATT, CDR2 SNEGSKA (reference sequence). V dropped 2 bases and J dropped 0; count of bases not matched to a gene: 9. The CDR3 is made up of 17 amino acids.

This chain connects TRBV9 to TRBJ1-2; no reliable D call. This CDR3 is 13 amino acids long. Trimming stripped 4 bases from V and 8 bases from J, with 15 bases between. The V gene's germline CDR1 is SGDLS and CDR2 YYNGEE. The CDR3 loop reads CASSPLVEGGYTF. The CDR3 bases are TGTGCCAGCAGCCCCCTGGTCGAGGGCGGCTACACCTTC.

The V and J genes are TRBV15 and TRBJ2-4, with a tentative D call TRBD2 (6 bases). Trimming shortened V by 1 base and J by 13 bases, and 11 bases separated the two germline ends. The CDR3 contains 12 residues. Germline V gives CDR1 LNHNV, CDR2 YYDKDF (reference sequence). This chain's CDR3 is CATSRGRAGQYF. The CDR3, as DNA: TGTGCCACCAGCAGAGGGAGGGCAGGGCAGTACTTC.

CDR3 sequence (DNA): TGTGCCAGCAGTTGGGACACAGGGATCGCTGAAGCTTTCTTT. This gives the protein CASSWDTGIAEAFF. The rearrangement uses TRBV6-5 and TRBJ1-1; tentatively, D is TRBD1 (6 bases). V lost 4 bases, J lost 6 bases, and 15 bases lay in between. Germline V gives CDR1 MNHEY, CDR2 SVGAGI. The CDR3 runs to 14 residues.

J is TRBJ1-6 and V is TRBV18, with D possibly TRBD1 on 6 matching bases. The CDR3 totals 15 residues. Trimming took off 5 bases at V and 13 bases at J, with 21 bases between the two ends. Germline CDR1 reads KGHSH; CDR2 reads LQKENI. CDR3 region: CASSSGGDRLSPLHF. The CDR3 nucleotides are TGTGCCAGCTCATCCGGCGGAGACAGGTTATCTCCCCTCCACTTT.

The genes are TRBV28 and TRBJ2-7, with a possible D match to TRBD1 (6 bases). This CDR3 comprises 13 residues. The germline V gene encodes CDR1 MDHEN and CDR2 SYDVKM. Trimming removed 3 bases at V and 5 bases at J, with 11 bases between. The CDR3 DNA reads as TGTGCCAGCAGTTTGGGGACAATTAACGAGCAGTACTTC. This gives the protein CASSLGTINEQYF.

This clonotype was seen a few times. The chain is built from TRBV7-9 and TRBJ2-3, with 13 bases aligning to TRBD2. With V trimmed by 3 bases and J by 5 bases, 8 bases remained unmatched. This CDR3 region has 17 residues. Germline assignment: CDR1 SEHNR and CDR2 FQNEAQ (reference sequence). The CDR3 sequence is CASSFGGLAGSVDTQYF. The CDR3 coding sequence is TGTGCCAGCAGCTTCGGGGGACTAGCGGGATCGGTAGATACGCAGTATTTT.

The table lists this clonotype with a count of one. CDR3 sequence: CASSYSIGPADTQYF. The DNA for the CDR3 is TGTGCCAGCAGTTACTCGATCGGCCCAGCAGATACGCAGTATTTT. The rearrangement links TRBV6-2 or TRBV6-3 to TRBJ2-3; no definite D call. CDR1 and CDR2 (germline): MNHEY, SVGEGT. Trimming cost V 0 bases and J 4 bases, with 11 bases left between them. The CDR3 sequence is 15 residues long.

As for this clonotype: At one end the junction does not follow the germline gene, possibly because of a read error. The rearrangement links TRBV4-3 to TRBJ2-5, with no clear D. Germline CDR1 reads LGHNA; CDR2 reads YSLEER. This CDR3 spans 13 amino acids. The CDR3 bases are TGTGCCAGCAGCCAAGAAGGTTGGGAGACCCAGTACTTC. This gives the protein CASSQEGWETQYF.

V usage is TRBV6-2 or TRBV6-3 and J usage is TRBJ2-7; possibly TRBD1 for D (5 bases). The CDR3 is made up of 13 amino acids. V was cut by 10 bases and J by 3 bases, with 16 bases left in between. The germline gives CDR1 MNHEY, CDR2 SVGEGT. The CDR3 DNA sequence: TGTGCCACCAGGACACAGAACATCTACGAGCAGTACTTC. It yields the protein CATRTQNIYEQYF.

This clonotype came up many times. This sequence joins TRBV11-2 and TRBJ2-1; 11 positions match TRBD2. Trimming cost V 5 bases and J 10 bases; bases outside gene matches: 4. Looked up from germline, CDR1 is SGHAT and CDR2 is FQNNGV. The CDR3 is 13 amino acids. The CDR3 region has the DNA TGTGCCAGCAGCCCGCGGACTAGCGGGGAGCAGTTCTTC. It specifies CASSPRTSGEQFF.

CDR3 amino acids: CASASSGEQFF. The CDR3 nucleotides are TGTGCCAGCGCCTCAAGTGGTGAGCAGTTCTTC. This chain connects TRBV6-2 or TRBV6-3 to TRBJ2-1; D is unresolved. With 8 bases removed from V and 9 bases from J, the gap between germline ends came to 11 bases. There are 11 residues in the CDR3. The germline V gene encodes CDR1 MNHEY and CDR2 SVGEGT.

The CDR3 DNA is TGTGCCAGCGGAGGCTTGGACAGGAACAATGAGCAGTTCTTC. The encoded protein is CASGGLDRNNEQFF. The chain carries TRBV25-1 and TRBJ2-1; 7 bases agree with TRBD1. The V segment lost 8 bases and the J segment 5 bases; nucleotides outside the gene matches: 9. Germline V gives CDR1 MGHDK, CDR2 SYGVNS. The CDR3 spans 14 residues. The complete variable domain, with remaining parts taken from reference TRBV25-1 and TRBJ2-1, reads EADIYQTPRYLVIGTGKKITLECSQTMGHDKMYWYQQDPGMELHLIHYSYGVNSTEKGDLSSESTVSRIRTEHFPLTLESARPSHTSQYLCASGGLDRNNEQFFGPGTRLTVL.

The chain employs TRBV12-3 or TRBV12-4 and TRBJ2-4; D is unclear. With 7 bases removed from V and 0 bases from J, the gap between germline ends came to 10 bases. The CDR3 covers 14 residues. The CDR3 here is CASTPTLAKNIQYF. The DNA for the CDR3 is TGTGCCAGCACTCCCACTCTAGCCAAAAACATTCAGTACTTC.

The genes are TRBV18 and TRBJ1-2, with unresolved D. V lost 5 bases and J 1 base, leaving 11 bases between the germline ends. In germline, CDR1 is KGHSH, CDR2 LQKENI. This CDR3 has 14 amino acids. The DNA for the CDR3 is TGTGCCAGCTCAACGGGCAACAGTAACTATGGCTACACCTTC. This encodes CASSTGNSNYGYTF. The entire variable domain, with the rest obtained from reference TRBV18 and TRBJ1-2, is as follows: NAGVMQNPRHLVRRRGQEARLRCSPMKGHSHVYWYRQLPEEGLKFMVYLQKENIIDESGMPKERFSAEFPKEGPSILRIQQVVRGDSAAYFCASSTGNSNYGYTFGSGTRLTVV.

The sample holds one count of this clonotype. The chain carries TRBV4-1 and TRBJ2-5; 9 bases are shared with TRBD2. The better agreement between TRBJ2-7 and the DNA end casts doubt on the J call. The germline CDR1 and CDR2 sequences are MGHRA and YSYEKL. This CDR3 is built from 17 residues. The CDR3 region has the DNA TGCGCCAGCAGCCTGATCCACGGGAGTAGCGGGAGTACCGAGCAGTACTTC. It translates to CASSLIHGSSGSTEQYF.

In regard to this clonotype: Germline is not matched at one junction end, which may reflect a read error. The chain recombines TRBV28 with TRBJ1-2; 7 bases are shared with TRBD1. The CDR3 is made up of 15 amino acids. Germline CDR1 MDHEN, CDR2 SYDVKM. CDR3 nucleotide sequence: TGTACCAGCAGCCCGGACAGGACCCTCTACTATGGCTACACCTTC. As protein: CTSSPDRTLYYGYTF.